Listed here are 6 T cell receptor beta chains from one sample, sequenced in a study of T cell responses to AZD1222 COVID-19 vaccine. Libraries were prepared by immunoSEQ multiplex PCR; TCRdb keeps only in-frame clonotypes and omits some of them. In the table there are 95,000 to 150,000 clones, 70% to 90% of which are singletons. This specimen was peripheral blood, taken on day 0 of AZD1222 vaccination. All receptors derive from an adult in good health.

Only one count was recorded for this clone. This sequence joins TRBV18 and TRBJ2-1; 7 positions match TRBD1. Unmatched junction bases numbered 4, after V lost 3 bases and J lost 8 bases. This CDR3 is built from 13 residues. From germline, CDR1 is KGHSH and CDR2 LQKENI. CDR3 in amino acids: CASSPRQGDEQFF. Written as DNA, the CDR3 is TGTGCCAGCTCACCGCGACAGGGTGATGAGCAGTTCTTC.

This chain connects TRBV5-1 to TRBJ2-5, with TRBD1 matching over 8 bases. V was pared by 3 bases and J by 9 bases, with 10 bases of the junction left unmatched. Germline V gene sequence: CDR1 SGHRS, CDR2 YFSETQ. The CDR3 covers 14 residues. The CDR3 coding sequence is TGCGCCAGCAGCTACTCTGACAGGGGAGGACCCCAGTACTTC. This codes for CASSYSDRGGPQYF.

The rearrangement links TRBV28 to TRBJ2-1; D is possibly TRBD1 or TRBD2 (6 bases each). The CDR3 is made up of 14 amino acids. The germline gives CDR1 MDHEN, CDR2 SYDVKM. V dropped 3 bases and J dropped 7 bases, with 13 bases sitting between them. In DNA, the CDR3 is TGTGCCAGCAGTTTTGAGGGGGGTAGGAATGAGCAGTTCTTC. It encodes CASSFEGGRNEQFF.

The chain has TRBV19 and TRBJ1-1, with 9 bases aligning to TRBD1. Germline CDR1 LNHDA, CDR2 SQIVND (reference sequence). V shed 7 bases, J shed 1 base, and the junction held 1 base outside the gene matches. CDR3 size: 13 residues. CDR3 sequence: CASNRGRNTEAFF. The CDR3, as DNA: TGTGCCAGTAACAGGGGGCGGAACACTGAAGCTTTCTTT.

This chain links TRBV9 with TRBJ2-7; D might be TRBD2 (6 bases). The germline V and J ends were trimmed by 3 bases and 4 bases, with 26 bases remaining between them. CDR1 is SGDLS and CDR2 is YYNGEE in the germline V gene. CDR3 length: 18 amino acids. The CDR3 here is CASSDSDLANLSSYEQYF. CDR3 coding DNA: TGTGCCAGCAGCGACTCCGATCTAGCGAATCTAAGCTCGTACGAGCAGTACTTC.

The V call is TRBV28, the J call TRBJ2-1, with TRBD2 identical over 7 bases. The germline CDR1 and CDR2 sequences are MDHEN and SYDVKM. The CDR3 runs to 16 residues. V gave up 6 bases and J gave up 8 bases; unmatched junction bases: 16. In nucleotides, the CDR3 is TGTGCCAGCAGCACCCCCGGGACTACCCCTCTCGATGAGCAGTTCTTC. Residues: CASSTPGTTPLDEQFF.